This TCR beta chain stems from a study of CD8 T cells in Susac syndrome. General study points: It was acknowledged by the study that relatively few individuals were included in its TCR sequencing and HLA analysis.

As concerns this clonotype: Its antigen is unidentified.

The CD8+ and CD4+ T cells were isolated magnetically using a negative isolation approach, whereas the TEMRA cells were enriched by FACS. Trimming pared 3 bases from V and 3 bases from J, leaving 8 bases between. Germline CDR1 reads MNHNS; CDR2 reads SASEGT. There are 14 residues in the CDR3. RNA, at roughly 0.45 to 1 ug, was reverse transcribed with random hexamers. TCRdb re-called the immunoSEQ multiplex PCR reads with MiXCR, one entry per CDR3 protein. The table lists about 49,000 distinct CDR3 sequences, 93% of them singletons. The sequencing input was CD8+ T cells from PBMCs. V and J are TRBV6-1 and TRBJ2-2; D assignment may be TRBD1 or TRBD2 (5 bases each). The sequence was collected from a human donor in good health. The CDR3 loop is CASSEGVDTGELFF. In nucleotides, the CDR3 is TGTGCCAGCAGTGAGGGGGTCGACACCGGGGAGCTGTTTTTT.